Below, 9 T cell receptor beta chains from the same sample are listed, as sequenced in a study of control samples from healthy donors and cancer patients. Here immunoSEQ multiplex PCR was the method, and the copy in TCRdb shows in-frame clones only, minus some. The sample yields under 150,000 clones, about nine tenths seen once. The specimen was PBMCs. The receptors come from a man over 45 with head and neck cancer.

By share, this clone ranks as large. This rearrangement joins TRBV6-5 to TRBJ2-7; D may be TRBD1 or TRBD2 (5 bases each). Germline assignment: CDR1 MNHEY and CDR2 SVGAGI. The CDR3 length is 15 residues. Trimming took off 6 bases at V and 2 bases at J, with 17 bases between the two ends. CDR3 coding DNA: TGTGCCAGCAGCACCGGGACGGGCGGCGCCTACGAGCAGTACTTC. Translation gives CASSTGTGGAYEQYF.

The chain employs TRBV4-1 and TRBJ2-7; the D gene is possibly TRBD2 (5 bases). V was pared by 0 bases and J by 3 bases, with 12 bases between. This CDR3 contains 15 residues. Per germline, CDR1 MGHRA and CDR2 YSYEKL. The CDR3 DNA follows: TGCGCCAGCAGCCAAGATCTGGGGAGAAACTACGAGCAGTACTTC. Translation gives CASSQDLGRNYEQYF.

This CDR3 reads CASRKGGPNTEAFF. The CDR3 region has the DNA TGTGCCAGTAGAAAAGGGGGACCGAACACTGAAGCTTTCTTT. J is TRBJ1-1 and V is TRBV19, with TRBD1 as a possible D gene (6 bases). CDR1 is LNHDA, CDR2 SQIVND, per germline (reference sequence). The CDR3 has 14 amino acids. V was pared by 6 bases and J by 1 base, with 12 bases between. Based on the CDR3 plus reference TRBV19 and TRBJ1-1, the full variable domain is DGGITQSPKYLFRKEGQNVTLSCEQNLNHDAMYWYRQDPGQGLRLIYYSQIVNDFQKGDIAEGYSVSREKKESFPLTVTSAQKNPTAFYLCASRKGGPNTEAFFGQGTRLTVV.

J is TRBJ2-1 and V is TRBV5-1; no firm D call. V lost 2 bases to trimming and J lost 9 bases, with 9 bases between them. The CDR3 totals 12 residues. Germline lookup yields CDR1 SGHRS and CDR2 YFSETQ. The CDR3 spells CASSFPLGEQFF. Written as DNA, the CDR3 is TGCGCCAGCAGCTTCCCCCTCGGTGAGCAGTTCTTC.

This clone was detected once. The rearrangement uses TRBV6-5 and TRBJ2-7; no reliable D call. There are 13 residues in the CDR3. Per germline, CDR1 MNHEY and CDR2 SVGAGI. The germline V and J ends were trimmed by 8 bases and 2 bases, with 13 bases remaining between them. The CDR3 bases are TGTGCCAGCGGTACATCGCTGACCTACGAGCAGTACTTC. Amino acids: CASGTSLTYEQYF.

The genes are TRBV5-8 and TRBJ2-5, with 12 nucleotides matching TRBD2. Germline-derived CDR1 and CDR2 are SGHTS and YDEGEE. Trimming took 0 bases from V and 5 from J; bases not matched to a gene: 11. This CDR3 is built from 18 residues. CDR3 sequence (DNA): TGTGCCAGCAGCTTGGACCTAGCGGGAGGGCCAATGCGGGAGACCCAGTACTTC. Protein sequence: CASSLDLAGGPMRETQYF.

The V gene is TRBV28, the J gene TRBJ1-1; 7 bases align to TRBD1. V lost 6 bases and J lost 3; bases outside the gene matches: 10. The V gene's germline CDR1 is MDHEN and CDR2 SYDVKM. The CDR3 totals 15 residues. CDR3 sequence (DNA): TGTGCCAGCAGAGACCCCGGACAGGTTGACACTGAAGCTTTCTTT. This sequence encodes CASRDPGQVDTEAFF.

The chain combines TRBV27 with TRBJ2-7; D perhaps matches TRBD1 (6 bases). The V gene lost 2 bases and the J gene lost 2 bases, with 10 bases spanning the gap. The CDR3 sequence is 14 residues long. Germline CDR1 is MNHEY and CDR2 is SMNVEV (reference sequence). In nucleotides, the CDR3 is TGTGCCAGCAGTTTAGAGACAGGAGCCTACGAGCAGTACTTC. Translating it yields CASSLETGAYEQYF.

This clone was detected once. This chain links TRBV4-1 with TRBJ2-1; 9 bases fit TRBD2. CDR3 length: 20 amino acids. Germline values: CDR1 MGHRA, CDR2 YSYEKL. J lost 4 bases, V lost 4 bases, and 20 bases had no gene match. The CDR3 sequence: CASSPQGASGTNSPYNEQFF. CDR3 bases: TGCGCCAGCAGCCCCCAAGGGGCTAGCGGGACAAACTCGCCGTACAATGAGCAGTTCTTC.